Below are 31 T cell receptor beta chains sequenced from a single sample in a study of T cells in tuberculosis (dated by TCRdb to the late 2010s). The sample's time point label, in plain terms: new active TB diagnosis, blood taken before or within 7 days of starting treatment. Library preparation employed the immunoSEQ multiplex PCR assay. Drawn from immuneACCESS, this table holds only the in-frame rearrangements with V and J called that TCRdb kept. Clones are partly lost; checked studies trace under half to an unresolved V gene and leave the rest unexplained. The sample profile shows about 34,000 clones; less than 95% of them were found once. The ten largest account for approximately 2.4% of the sample. Sequencing used PBMCs, obtained at tuberculosis diagnosis. Source of these receptors: an adult with tuberculosis.

The table lists this clone with a count of one. V gene TRBV7-3 combines with J gene TRBJ1-1; 7 nucleotides agree with TRBD1. Germline CDR1 SGHTA, CDR2 FQGTGA. This CDR3 has 14 residues. The J segment lost 0 bases and the V segment lost 5 bases, leaving 3 bases of the junction unmatched. The CDR3 DNA reads as TGTGCCAGCAGCCCCGGGACAGTGAACACTGAAGCTTTCTTT. The encoded protein is CASSPGTVNTEAFF.

This clone was recorded only once. This chain connects TRBV10-3 to TRBJ1-6; D gene ambiguous. This CDR3 comprises 13 residues. Germline-derived CDR1 and CDR2 are ENHRY and SYGVKD. Trimming cost V 4 bases and J 9 bases, with 10 bases left between them. CDR3 amino acids: CAISATQPSPLHF. The DNA of the CDR3 is TGTGCCATCAGTGCCACACAGCCTTCACCCCTCCACTTT.

J is TRBJ1-2 and V is TRBV6-5; tentative D call: TRBD1 (5 bases). Trimming removed 7 bases at V and 13 bases at J, with 19 bases between. CDR1 is MNHEY, CDR2 SVGAGI, per germline. There are 12 residues in the CDR3. The chain's CDR3 is CASTTAGVEVTF. CDR3 DNA sequence: TGTGCCAGCACTACGGCGGGGGTTGAGGTCACCTTC.

The genes are TRBV30 and TRBJ2-7; tentatively, D is TRBD2 (7 bases). The CDR3 contains 13 residues. Per germline, CDR1 GTSNPN and CDR2 SVGIG (reference sequence). V lost 3 bases to trimming and J lost 5 bases, with 14 bases between them. The CDR3 nucleotides read TGTGCCTGGAGCGCGGGGGCCAATAACGAGCAGTACTTC. This translates into CAWSAGANNEQYF.

This chain links TRBV6-1 with TRBJ2-1, with D unresolved. The CDR3 totals 13 residues. Deletions cut 9 bases from V and 3 bases from J, with 12 bases between. Germline lookup yields CDR1 MNHNS and CDR2 SASEGT. CDR3 in amino acids: CASVVNFYNEQFF. In DNA, the CDR3 is TGTGCCAGTGTAGTCAATTTCTACAATGAGCAGTTCTTC.

The chain carries TRBV2 and TRBJ2-3; 7 bases line up with TRBD2. CDR1 and CDR2 (germline): SNHLY, FYNNEI. With 6 bases clipped from V and 0 bases from J, the junction kept 3 bases outside the gene matches. This CDR3 has 14 residues. CDR3 in amino acids: CASSWGGSTDTQYF. The CDR3 DNA reads as TGTGCCAGCAGCTGGGGGGGTAGCACAGATACGCAGTATTTT.

The rearrangement links TRBV4-3 to TRBJ2-7, with 7 bases identical to TRBD1. Germline CDR1 LGHNA, CDR2 YSLEER. CDR3 length equals 18 residues. Losses at the gene ends were 2 bases for V and 2 bases for J; bases not matched to a gene: 15. CDR3 DNA: TGCGCCAGCAGCCAATCCCCCGGACGACAGGGACCTACCTACGAGCAGTACTTC. Its translation: CASSQSPGRQGPTYEQYF.

This clone has only one observation. The J gene is TRBJ1-1, the V gene TRBV7-8; 11 nucleotides match TRBD1. The CDR3 is made up of 15 amino acids. Germline V gene lookup returns CDR1 SGHVS and CDR2 FQNEAQ. After removal of 8 bases from V and 0 bases from J, the junction contained 5 bases not matched to a gene. The CDR3: CASGQGADMNTEAFF. The DNA of the CDR3 is TGTGCCAGCGGACAGGGGGCGGATATGAACACTGAAGCTTTCTTT.

The chain carries TRBV18 and TRBJ1-5, with D possibly being TRBD1 (5 bases). V was trimmed by 5 bases and J by 0 bases, leaving 11 bases between them. The V gene's germline CDR1 is KGHSH and CDR2 LQKENI. The CDR3 has 15 amino acids. CDR3: CASSLGLDSNQPQHF. The DNA of the CDR3 is TGTGCCAGCTCATTGGGACTCGATAGCAATCAGCCCCAGCATTTT.

V usage is TRBV10-1 and J usage is TRBJ2-2; the match to TRBD2 covers 8 bases. The CDR3 consists of 15 residues. Germline lookup yields CDR1 WNHNN and CDR2 SYGVQD (reference sequence). Unmatched junction bases numbered 5, after V lost 4 bases and J lost 4 bases. CDR3 region: CASSVAGGGTGELFF. For the CDR3, the DNA is TGCGCCAGCAGTGTTGCGGGGGGTGGCACCGGGGAGCTGTTTTTT.

The V and J genes are TRBV13 and TRBJ2-3, with TRBD1 matching 8 bases. Looked up from germline, CDR1 is PRHDT and CDR2 is FYEKMQ (reference sequence). With V trimmed by 3 bases and J by 4 bases, 3 bases remained unmatched. CDR3 length equals 14 residues. The DNA of the CDR3 is TGTGCCAGCAGCTTGGACAGGGTCGCAGATACGCAGTATTTT. Protein sequence: CASSLDRVADTQYF.

CDR3 sequence: CASSSRLAADTQYF. The CDR3 nucleotides read TGTGCCAGCAGCTCACGACTAGCAGCGGATACGCAGTATTTT. The V call is TRBV7-2, the J call TRBJ2-3; TRBD2 agrees at 7 bases. This CDR3 region has 14 residues. The trim removed 4 bases at V and 6 bases at J, leaving 7 bases unmatched. The germline CDR1 and CDR2 sequences are SGHTA and FQGNSA. Full variable domain (missing parts from reference TRBV7-2 and TRBJ2-3): GAGVSQSPSNKVTEKGKDVELRCDPISGHTALYWYRQSLGQGLEFLIYFQGNSAPDKSGLPSDRFSAERTGGSVSTLTIQRTQQEDSAVYLCASSSRLAADTQYFGPGTRLTVL.

The gene calls are TRBV7-8 and TRBJ2-6, with 11 bases aligning to TRBD1. The CDR3 extends over 18 amino acids. CDR1 and CDR2 (germline): SGHVS, FQNEAQ. Germline trimming cut 4 bases from V and 0 bases from J; bases unmatched to any gene: 5. This CDR3 reads CASSSGTGGFSGANVLTF. DNA of the CDR3: TGTGCCAGCAGCTCCGGGACAGGGGGTTTCTCTGGGGCCAACGTCCTGACTTTC.

In this sample, this clone turned up once. J is TRBJ1-5 and V is TRBV4-3; D unclear. CDR3 length: 14 amino acids. The germline V gene encodes CDR1 LGHNA and CDR2 YSLEER. Between the trimmed V and J ends, which lost 0 bases and 4 bases, there was a span of 7 bases. CDR3 loop: CASSQDRENQPQHF. CDR3 nucleotide sequence: TGCGCCAGCAGCCAAGATAGGGAGAATCAGCCCCAGCATTTT.

CDR3 DNA: TGTGCCAGCCAAGGACGGATACGTTCTGGTCGTGCTCCCCGGGGGGAGCAGTACTTC. Translated, it gives CASQGRIRSGRAPRGEQYF. The rearrangement uses TRBV11-2 and TRBJ2-7, with a possible D match to TRBD2 (6 bases). The CDR3 is 19 residues long. Germline CDR1 SGHAT, CDR2 FQNNGV. The ends were cut back, 8 bases at V and 7 bases at J, with 36 bases in the middle. Drawing the rest from reference TRBV11-2 and TRBJ2-7, the complete variable domain is EAGVAQSPRYKIIEKRQSVAFWCNPISGHATLYWYQQILGQGPKLLIQFQNNGVVDDSQLPKDRFSAERLKGVDSTLKIQPAKLEDSAVYLCASQGRIRSGRAPRGEQYFGPGTRLTVT.

The rearrangement uses TRBV9 and TRBJ2-3; TRBD2 aligns across 10 bases. Germline V gene lookup returns CDR1 SGDLS and CDR2 YYNGEE. The CDR3 covers 18 residues. The V and J ends lost 0 bases and 0 bases, in that order; junction bases with no gene match: 7. CDR3 amino acids: CASSVAPLAGISTDTQYF. The CDR3 DNA reads as TGTGCCAGCAGCGTAGCCCCACTAGCGGGGATTAGCACAGATACGCAGTATTTT.

This clone has just one count. V gene TRBV14 combines with J gene TRBJ1-5, with D possibly being TRBD1 (6 bases). This CDR3 contains 15 residues. Germline assignment: CDR1 SGHDN and CDR2 FVKESK. Deletions cut 1 base from V and 6 bases from J, with 13 bases between. CDR3 amino acids: CASSQGAGAGQPQHF. The CDR3 bases are TGTGCCAGCAGCCAAGGGGCGGGGGCCGGTCAGCCCCAGCATTTT. The whole variable domain, remainder taken from reference TRBV14 and TRBJ1-5, is EAGVTQFPSHSVIEKGQTVTLRCDPISGHDNLYWYRRVMGKEIKFLLHFVKESKQDESGMPNNRFLAERTGGTYSTLKVQPAELEDSGVYFCASSQGAGAGQPQHFGDGTRLSIL.

V is TRBV9 and J is TRBJ2-1; D may be TRBD2 (6 bases). Deletions cut 4 bases from V and 0 bases from J, with 14 bases between. The germline V gene has CDR1 SGDLS and CDR2 YYNGEE. This CDR3 has 16 amino acids. The CDR3 reads CASSPRDSSSYNEQFF. In DNA, the CDR3 is TGTGCCAGCAGCCCCCGGGACTCAAGCTCCTACAATGAGCAGTTCTTC.

About this clone: An end of the junction does not agree with germline; a read error may underlie this. The chain has TRBV30 and TRBJ2-1, with 10 bases lining up with TRBD1. The CDR3 is 14 amino acids. The germline gives CDR1 GTSNPN, CDR2 SVGIG (reference sequence). The CDR3 DNA follows: TGTGCCTGGAGTCCGGGACAGGGGTACAGTGAGCAGTTCTTC. This encodes CAWSPGQGYSEQFF. Variable domain in full (rest from reference TRBV30 and TRBJ2-1): SQTIHQWPATLVQPVGSPLSLECTVEGTSNPNLYWYRQAAGRGLQLLFYSVGIGQISSEVPQNLSASRPQDRQFILSSKKLLLSDSGFYLCAWSPGQGYSEQFFGPGTRLTVL.

The chain carries TRBV28 and TRBJ1-2, with no clear D. Per the germline V gene, CDR1 is MDHEN and CDR2 is SYDVKM. V was cut by 5 bases and J by 4 bases, with 5 bases left in between. The CDR3 length is 11 residues. In nucleotides, the CDR3 is TGTGCCAGCAGTCCCAGCTATGGCTACACCTTC. The encoded protein is CASSPSYGYTF.

This chain links TRBV5-6 with TRBJ2-7; tentatively, D is TRBD1 (6 bases). Germline-derived CDR1 and CDR2 are SGHDT and YYEEEE. The CDR3 contains 15 residues. The V and J ends lost 4 bases and 1 base respectively, with 15 bases between them. Here the CDR3 reads CASSDEQGWSYEQYF. CDR3 nucleotides: TGTGCCAGCAGCGACGAACAGGGTTGGTCCTACGAGCAGTACTTC.

The chain couples TRBV9 to TRBJ2-1; D unresolved. Germline V gene data show CDR1 as SGDLS and CDR2 as YYNGEE. V dropped 4 bases and J dropped 3 bases, with 14 bases sitting between them. CDR3 length: 15 residues. This chain's CDR3 is CASSSDGFIYNEQFF. CDR3 in DNA: TGTGCCAGCAGCTCCGACGGGTTCATCTACAATGAGCAGTTCTTC.

The rearrangement uses TRBV6-5 and TRBJ2-7; D gene uncertain. The CDR3 loop spans 14 amino acids. V was clipped by 3 bases and J by 3 bases, with 12 bases between them. Per germline, CDR1 MNHEY and CDR2 SVGAGI. The DNA of the CDR3 is TGTGCCAGCAGTTATGGTGTCGGGTACTACGAGCAGTACTTC. Amino acids: CASSYGVGYYEQYF.

This chain links TRBV28 with TRBJ1-2; 8 nucleotides match TRBD1. Trimming cost V 2 bases and J 1 base; bases outside gene matches: 6. The germline gives CDR1 MDHEN, CDR2 SYDVKM. CDR3 length equals 16 residues. As DNA, the CDR3 is TGTGCCAGCAGTTTAAGACAGGGGCCTCTTAACTATGGCTACACCTTC. Translated: CASSLRQGPLNYGYTF.

This clone has more than one count but fewer than ten. The chain joins TRBV30 to TRBJ1-2; TRBD1 matches 7 bases. Germline V CDR1 and CDR2: GTSNPN, SVGIG (reference sequence). V dropped 0 bases and J dropped 7; count of bases not matched to a gene: 11. The CDR3 runs to 15 residues. The CDR3 protein is CAWSVRVRGDSGYTF. The CDR3 region has the DNA TGTGCCTGGAGTGTACGAGTAAGAGGGGACAGTGGCTACACCTTC.

The V and J genes are TRBV5-5 and TRBJ2-3; weak D call: TRBD2 (5 bases). The germline V gene has CDR1 SGHKS and CDR2 YYEKEE (reference sequence). V was cut by 4 bases and J by 0 bases, with 15 bases left in between. The CDR3 sequence is 16 residues long. In DNA form, the CDR3 reads TGTGCCAGCAGCCCCGCCCGGCGGACTAGCACAGATACGCAGTATTTT. Translated: CASSPARRTSTDTQYF. The full variable domain, in which reference TRBV5-5 and TRBJ2-3 provide the parts outside the CDR3, is DAGVTQSPTHLIKTRGQQVTLRCSPISGHKSVSWYQQVLGQGPQFIFQYYEKEERGRGNFPDRFSARQFPNYSSELNVNALLLGDSALYLCASSPARRTSTDTQYFGPGTRLTVL.

The gene calls are TRBV5-1 and TRBJ1-2; D possibly corresponds to TRBD1 (6 bases). This CDR3 has 15 residues. V was clipped by 1 base and J by 0 bases, with 10 bases between them. The germline V gene has CDR1 SGHRS and CDR2 YFSETQ. The CDR3 spells CASSLTGLSNYGYTF. The DNA for the CDR3 is TGCGCCAGCAGCTTGACAGGGCTATCTAACTATGGCTACACCTTC.

Only a few counts were recorded for this clone. This chain links TRBV6-5 with TRBJ2-1, with TRBD1 matching 8 bases. This CDR3 contains 14 residues. CDR1 and CDR2 from the germline V gene are MNHEY and SVGAGI. V trimming: 5 bases; J trimming: 4 bases; junction bases outside the gene matches: 4. CDR3 coding DNA: TGTGCCAGCAGTGGGGGACAGGCTTACAATGAGCAGTTCTTC. Protein sequence: CASSGGQAYNEQFF.

The chain joins TRBV5-1 to TRBJ2-5; TRBD1 matches 9 bases. J gave up 2 bases and V 4 bases, and 6 bases lay outside the gene matches. This CDR3 has 15 residues. The germline CDR1 and CDR2 sequences are SGHRS and YFSETQ. Here the CDR3 DNA reads TGCGCCAGCAGCCTACTCGGACAGGGGCAAGAGACCCAGTACTTC. Translating it yields CASSLLGQGQETQYF.

The chain recombines TRBV5-4 with TRBJ2-3, with a weak D call TRBD2 (5 bases). Germline V gene data show CDR1 as SGHNT and CDR2 as YYREEE (reference sequence). V was cut by 2 bases and J by 6 bases, with 16 bases left in between. The CDR3 length is 15 residues. The chain's CDR3 is CASSFLAGDGDTQYF. The CDR3 coding sequence is TGTGCCAGCAGCTTTCTAGCAGGCGATGGGGATACGCAGTATTTT. Looking up the rest from reference TRBV5-4 and TRBJ2-3 gives the full variable domain: ETGVTQSPTHLIKTRGQQVTLRCSSQSGHNTVSWYQQALGQGPQFIFQYYREEENGRGNFPPRFSGLQFPNYSSELNVNALELDDSALYLCASSFLAGDGDTQYFGPGTRLTVL.

This chain joins TRBV5-6 and TRBJ1-5, with 8 bases identical to TRBD1. Germline CDR1 and CDR2: SGHDT and YYEEEE. V gave up 4 bases and J gave up 15 bases; unmatched junction bases: 12. This CDR3 has 13 residues. The CDR3: CASSLAGGSRVHF. CDR3 bases: TGTGCCAGCAGCCTGGCAGGGGGCAGCCGCGTGCATTTT. Full variable domain (rest looked up from reference TRBV5-6 and TRBJ1-5): DAGVTQSPTHLIKTRGQQVTLRCSPKSGHDTVSWYQQALGQGPQFIFQYYEEEERQRGNFPDRFSGHQFPNYSSELNVNALLLGDSALYLCASSLAGGSRVHFGDGTRLSIL.